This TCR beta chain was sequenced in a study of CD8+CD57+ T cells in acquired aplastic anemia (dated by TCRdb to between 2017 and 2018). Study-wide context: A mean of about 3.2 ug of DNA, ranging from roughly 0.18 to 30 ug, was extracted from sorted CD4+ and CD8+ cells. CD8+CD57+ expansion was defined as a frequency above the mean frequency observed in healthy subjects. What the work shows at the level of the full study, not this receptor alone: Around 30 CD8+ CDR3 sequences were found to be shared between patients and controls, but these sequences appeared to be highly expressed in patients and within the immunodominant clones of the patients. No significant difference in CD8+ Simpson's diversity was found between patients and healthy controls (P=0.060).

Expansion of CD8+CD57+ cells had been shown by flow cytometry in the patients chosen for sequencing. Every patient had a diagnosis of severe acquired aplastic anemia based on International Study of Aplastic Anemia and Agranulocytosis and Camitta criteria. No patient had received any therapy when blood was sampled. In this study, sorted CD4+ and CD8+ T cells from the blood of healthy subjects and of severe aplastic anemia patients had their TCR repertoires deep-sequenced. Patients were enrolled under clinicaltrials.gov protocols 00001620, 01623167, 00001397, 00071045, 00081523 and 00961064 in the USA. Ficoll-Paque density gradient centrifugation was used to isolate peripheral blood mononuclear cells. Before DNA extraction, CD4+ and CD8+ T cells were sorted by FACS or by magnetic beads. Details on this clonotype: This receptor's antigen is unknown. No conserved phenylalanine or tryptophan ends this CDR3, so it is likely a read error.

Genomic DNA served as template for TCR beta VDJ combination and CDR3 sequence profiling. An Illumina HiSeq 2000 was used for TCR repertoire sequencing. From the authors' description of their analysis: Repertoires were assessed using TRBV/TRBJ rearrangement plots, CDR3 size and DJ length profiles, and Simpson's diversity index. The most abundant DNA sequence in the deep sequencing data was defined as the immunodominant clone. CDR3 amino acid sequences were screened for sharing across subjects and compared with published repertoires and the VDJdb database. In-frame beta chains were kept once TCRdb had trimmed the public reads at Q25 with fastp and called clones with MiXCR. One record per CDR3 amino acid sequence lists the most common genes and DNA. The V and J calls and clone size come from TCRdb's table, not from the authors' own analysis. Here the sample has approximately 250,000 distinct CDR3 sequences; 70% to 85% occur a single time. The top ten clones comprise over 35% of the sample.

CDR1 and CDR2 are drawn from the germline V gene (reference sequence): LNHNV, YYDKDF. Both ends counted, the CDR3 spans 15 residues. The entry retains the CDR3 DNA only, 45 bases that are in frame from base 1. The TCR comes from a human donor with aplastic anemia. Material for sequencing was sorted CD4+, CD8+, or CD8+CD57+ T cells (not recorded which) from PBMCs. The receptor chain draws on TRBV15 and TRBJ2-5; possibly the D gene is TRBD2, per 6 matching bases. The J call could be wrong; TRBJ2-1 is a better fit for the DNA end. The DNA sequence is TGTGCCACCAGCAGAGGTGATAGCGGTGCCTACGAGCAGTTCGTC. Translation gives CATSRGDSGAYEQFV.